These 7 T cell receptor beta chains were all obtained from the same sample, sequenced in a study of cytomegalovirus exposure and HLA in healthy donors. Use of 60 Vbeta and 13 Jbeta primers characterized the PCR. Assay used: immunoSEQ multiplex PCR; TCRdb lists only in-frame clones, some missing. The sample has more than 85,000 clones, 70% to 80% seen once. Sequencing was performed on PBMCs. The receptors come from a male donor in good health and CMV-seropositive.

The chain recombines TRBV9 with TRBJ2-3; 9 bases match TRBD2. This CDR3 spans 16 amino acids. Trimming removed 5 bases from V and 5 bases from J; junction bases left unmatched: 12. Germline CDR1 reads SGDLS; CDR2 reads YYNGEE. CDR3: CASSLYAGGQRDTQYF. The CDR3 DNA follows: TGTGCCAGCAGTTTGTACGCGGGGGGGCAAAGAGATACGCAGTATTTT.

V is TRBV5-4 and J is TRBJ1-4; a possible D gene is TRBD1 (5 bases). The germline CDR1 and CDR2 sequences are SGHNT and YYREEE (reference sequence). The V gene lost 6 bases and the J gene lost 8 bases, with 26 bases spanning the gap. The CDR3 runs 17 residues. CDR3 protein: CASTLPTLGTAGEKLFF. In DNA form, the CDR3 reads TGTGCCAGCACTCTACCAACCCTGGGCACCGCAGGGGAAAAACTGTTTTTT.

The rearrangement uses TRBV5-1 and TRBJ2-7; 8 nucleotides line up with TRBD1. The CDR3 contains 15 residues. V lost 3 bases and J lost 3; bases outside the gene matches: 8. Per the germline V gene, CDR1 is SGHRS and CDR2 is YFSETQ. The chain's CDR3 is CASSWRTGKLYEQYF. DNA of the CDR3: TGCGCCAGCAGCTGGAGGACAGGGAAACTCTACGAGCAGTACTTC.

This clone was seen a single time. The chain links TRBV9 to TRBJ1-5; 7 bases agree with TRBD1. This CDR3 is 14 amino acids long. CDR1 is SGDLS and CDR2 is YYNGEE in the germline V gene. The V and J ends lost 3 bases and 2 bases, in that order; junction bases with no gene match: 2. The CDR3 DNA sequence: TGTGCCAGCAGCGCAACAGGGGGCAATCAGCCCCAGCATTTT. Translated, it gives CASSATGGNQPQHF.

The chain employs TRBV7-9 and TRBJ1-6, with unresolved D. V was pared by 4 bases and J by 8 bases, with 15 bases between. The CDR3 runs to 15 residues. Germline V lookup: CDR1 SEHNR, CDR2 FQNEAQ (reference sequence). The CDR3 loop reads CASSSLNTSYSPLHF. CDR3 in DNA: TGTGCCAGCAGCTCCCTTAACACGTCCTATTCACCCCTCCACTTT.

Only one count was recorded for this clone. The V gene is TRBV4-3, the J gene TRBJ2-7; 9 positions match TRBD1. J gave up 5 bases and V 5 bases, and 7 bases lay outside the gene matches. Germline-derived CDR1 and CDR2 are LGHNA and YSLEER. The CDR3 consists of 14 residues. The CDR3 DNA is TGCGCCAGCAGCTCAGCACAGGGGGCCCACGAGCAGTACTTC. Amino acid sequence: CASSSAQGAHEQYF.

This clone was picked up a small number of times. The chain is built from TRBV4-2 and TRBJ1-2, with TRBD1 as a possible D gene (6 bases). Germline V gene sequence: CDR1 LGHNA, CDR2 YNFKEQ. The CDR3 has 16 amino acids. V lost 0 bases and J 2 bases, leaving 13 bases between the germline ends. CDR3 nucleotides: TGTGCCAGCAGCCAAGACTGGACAGACGGAAACTATGGCTACACCTTC. Protein product: CASSQDWTDGNYGYTF.